Presented here are 15 T cell receptor beta chains from one specimen sequenced in a study of blood T cell repertoires in COVID-19. Using immunoSEQ multiplex PCR, the repertoire was profiled, and TCRdb retains in-frame clones only, with some absent. The table records about 180,000 clones, under 90% of them present only once. What was sequenced was peripheral blood. The receptors were gathered from a woman of 80 years or more with active or convalescent COVID-19.

Comment on this clone: Other DNA variants within this sample encode the same CDR3. The chain joins TRBV28 to TRBJ1-2; D is possibly TRBD1 (5 bases). The CDR3 has 14 residues. Germline loops: CDR1 MDHEN, CDR2 SYDVKM. V lost 9 bases and J lost 5, with 19 bases in between. The CDR3 spells CASSPGTAPYGYTF. CDR3 nucleotide sequence: TGTGCCAGTAGCCCTGGGACTGCACCATATGGCTACACCTTC.

V usage is TRBV5-4 and J usage is TRBJ1-2; D ambiguous. Looked up from germline, CDR1 is SGHNT and CDR2 is YYREEE (reference sequence). CDR3 length equals 14 residues. The ends were cut back, 4 bases at V and 1 base at J, with 11 bases in the middle. The CDR3 reads CASSHDGSNYGYTF. The CDR3 bases are TGTGCCAGCAGCCATGATGGGAGTAACTATGGCTACACCTTC.

The chain recombines TRBV30 with TRBJ1-1, with 8 positions matching TRBD1. This CDR3 is built from 14 residues. After removal of 3 bases from V and 3 bases from J, the junction contained 6 bases not matched to a gene. Germline V gene lookup returns CDR1 GTSNPN and CDR2 SVGIG (reference sequence). The CDR3 nucleotides read TGTGCCTGGAGCATGACAGGGGTTTACACTGAAGCTTTCTTT. It specifies CAWSMTGVYTEAFF. The variable domain in full, completed from reference TRBV30 and TRBJ1-1, reads SQTIHQWPATLVQPVGSPLSLECTVEGTSNPNLYWYRQAAGRGLQLLFYSVGIGQISSEVPQNLSASRPQDRQFILSSKKLLLSDSGFYLCAWSMTGVYTEAFFGQGTRLTVV.

CDR3 amino acids: CASSQVGGNEQYF. CDR3 nucleotide sequence: TGCGCCAGCAGCCAAGTAGGGGGTAACGAGCAGTACTTC. This chain links TRBV4-1 with TRBJ2-7; a possible D gene is TRBD1 (6 bases). The CDR3 length is 13 residues. V lost 1 base and J 5 bases, leaving 9 bases between the germline ends. Germline V gives CDR1 MGHRA, CDR2 YSYEKL.

The chain joins TRBV3-1 (or the pseudogene TRBV3-2) to TRBJ1-3, with 7 bases that match TRBD1. Germline CDR1 is LGHDT and CDR2 is YNNKEL (reference sequence). This CDR3 has 16 amino acids. V shed 4 bases, J shed 0 bases, and the junction held 6 bases outside the gene matches. CDR3 nucleotides: TGTGCCAGCAGCCCTAGACAGGGCCTCTCTGGAAACACCATATATTTT. This codes for CASSPRQGLSGNTIYF.

The genes are TRBV15 and TRBJ2-1; 9 bases match TRBD1. CDR3 length equals 15 residues. After removal of 1 base from V and 7 bases from J, the junction contained 5 bases not matched to a gene. CDR1 is LNHNV and CDR2 is YYDKDF in the germline V gene (reference sequence). The CDR3 here is CATSRAGQGINEQFF. In DNA, the CDR3 is TGTGCCACCAGCAGAGCGGGACAGGGCATAAATGAGCAGTTCTTC. Full variable domain (outside the CDR3, taken from reference TRBV15 and TRBJ2-1): DAMVIQNPRYQVTQFGKPVTLSCSQTLNHNVMYWYQQKSSQAPKLLFHYYDKDFNNEADTPDNFQSRRPNTSFCFLDIRSPGLGDTAMYLCATSRAGQGINEQFFGPGTRLTVL.

The gene calls are TRBV20-1 and TRBJ2-1; D perhaps matches TRBD1 (7 bases). Germline values: CDR1 DFQATT, CDR2 SNEGSKA (reference sequence). The CDR3 runs to 11 residues. Trimming stripped 6 bases from V and 10 bases from J, with 13 bases between. The CDR3 sequence: CSAGGQLEQFF. DNA for the CDR3: TGCAGTGCGGGGGGACAGCTCGAGCAGTTCTTC.

The chain recombines TRBV9 with TRBJ1-3; D perhaps matches TRBD1 (6 bases). The V gene's germline CDR1 is SGDLS and CDR2 YYNGEE. CDR3 length: 16 amino acids. The V end lost 4 bases, the J end lost 0 bases, and 14 bases lay between the germline ends. The CDR3 protein is CASSPGAVSSGNTIYF. The DNA of the CDR3 is TGTGCCAGCAGCCCAGGGGCAGTCAGCTCTGGAAACACCATATATTTT.

The chain is built from TRBV24-1 and TRBJ1-1, with no clear D. Trimming removed 2 bases from V and 1 base from J, with 13 bases in between. The CDR3 consists of 16 residues. In germline, CDR1 is KGHDR, CDR2 SFDVKD. The CDR3 sequence: CATSDYPVRWNTEAFF. The CDR3 DNA is TGTGCCACCAGTGATTACCCGGTACGCTGGAACACTGAAGCTTTCTTT.

CDR3 bases: TGCGCCAGCTCGGTTGAGGGGGTCACCGGGGAGCTGTTTTTT. Translating gives CASSVEGVTGELFF. The rearrangement joins TRBV5-1 to TRBJ2-2; a weak D match, TRBD1 (6 bases). The V end lost 7 bases, the J end lost 4 bases, and 14 bases lay between the germline ends. The CDR3 contains 14 residues. Germline assignment: CDR1 SGHRS and CDR2 YFSETQ.

This clone was seen more than once but under ten times. The V call is TRBV2, the J call TRBJ1-2; 7 nucleotides align to TRBD1. J gave up 8 bases and V 7 bases, and 4 bases lay outside the gene matches. CDR1 is SNHLY, CDR2 FYNNEI, per germline. The length of the CDR3 is 11 residues. CDR3 bases: TGTGCCAGCACCGGGACAGTCGGCTACACCTTC. Its protein product is CASTGTVGYTF.

The chain combines TRBV7-2 with TRBJ1-1; the D is unclear. The germline V and J ends were trimmed by 3 bases and 2 bases, with 10 bases remaining between them. Germline-derived CDR1 and CDR2 are SGHTA and FQGNSA. The CDR3 is 14 residues long. This CDR3 is CASSFAVGNTEAFF. Here the CDR3 DNA reads TGTGCCAGCAGCTTTGCGGTAGGTAACACTGAAGCTTTCTTT.

This clone appeared a few times. J is TRBJ2-5 and V is TRBV4-1, with TRBD2 matching 7 bases. CDR1 and CDR2 (germline): MGHRA, YSYEKL. This CDR3 contains 15 residues. J gave up 1 base and V 3 bases, and 5 bases lay outside the gene matches. CDR3 in DNA: TGCGCCAGCAGCCAGTCCGGGACTATCCAAGAGACCCAGTACTTC. Translation gives CASSQSGTIQETQYF.

The chain carries TRBV7-9 and TRBJ1-5; 9 bases map to TRBD1. The CDR3 runs to 15 residues. CDR1 and CDR2 (germline): SEHNR, FQNEAQ (reference sequence). V lost 5 bases, J lost 11 bases, and 13 bases stayed unmatched. The CDR3 DNA follows: TGTGCCAGCAGCAGGACAGGGGTTGATTTAATGACCCAGCATTTT. This encodes CASSRTGVDLMTQHF. Full variable domain (missing parts from reference TRBV7-9 and TRBJ1-5): DTGVSQNPRHKITKRGQNVTFRCDPISEHNRLYWYRQTLGQGPEFLTYFQNEAQLEKSRLLSDRFSAERPKGSFSTLEIQRTEQGDSAMYLCASSRTGVDLMTQHFGDGTRLSIL.

V and J are TRBV28 and TRBJ2-1; tentatively, D is TRBD2 (5 bases). Looked up from germline, CDR1 is MDHEN and CDR2 is SYDVKM. CDR3 length: 13 amino acids. Trimming shortened V by 5 bases and J by 8 bases, and 13 bases separated the two germline ends. Here the CDR3 reads CASSALDKHEQFF. CDR3 nucleotide sequence: TGTGCCAGCAGTGCACTAGATAAGCATGAGCAGTTCTTC.